The following is a T cell receptor beta chain sequence with its context. No antigen is known for it. The CDR3 runs 14 residues. Germline CDR1 reads SGHTS; CDR2 reads YDEGEE. With 4 bases removed from V and 5 bases from J, the gap between germline ends came to 15 bases. The data belong to a study of Ad26.COV2.S vaccination and SARS-CoV-2 variants. The protocol was immunoSEQ multiplex PCR, while the TCRdb copy is restricted to in-frame clones and leaves out a portion. Found here are tens of thousands of clones, 65% to 90% of them singletons; the top ten hold less than 60%. Notes on the study in general: Higher spike-specific TCR breadth was found in vaccine recipients than in placebo recipients. Vaccine and placebo groups showed comparable non-spike TCR breadth. Analyses of TCR breadth and depth may have underestimated total T cell responses.

The origin of this receptor is a human donor who had recovered from COVID-19. The source was peripheral blood, collected after recovery from COVID-19. The J gene is TRBJ1-1, the V gene TRBV5-8; unclear D gene. The CDR3 sequence is CASSPSQRRTEAFF. The CDR3 region has the DNA TGTGCCAGCAGCCCATCTCAGAGGCGGACTGAAGCTTTCTTT.